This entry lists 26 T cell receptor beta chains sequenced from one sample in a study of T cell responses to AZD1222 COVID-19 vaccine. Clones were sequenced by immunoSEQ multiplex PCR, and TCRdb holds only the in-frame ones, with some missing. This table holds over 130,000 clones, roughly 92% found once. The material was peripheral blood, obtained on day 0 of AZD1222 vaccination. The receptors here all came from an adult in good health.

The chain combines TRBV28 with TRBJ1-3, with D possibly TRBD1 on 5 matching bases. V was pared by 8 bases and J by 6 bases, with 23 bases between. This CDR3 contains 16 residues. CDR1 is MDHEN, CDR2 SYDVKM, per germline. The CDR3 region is CASLPRWRGSSNTIYF. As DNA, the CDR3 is TGTGCCAGCCTCCCAAGATGGAGGGGCTCGTCAAACACCATATATTTT. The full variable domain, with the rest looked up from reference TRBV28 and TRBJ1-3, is DVKVTQSSRYLVKRTGEKVFLECVQDMDHENMFWYRQDPGLGLRLIYFSYDVKMKEKGDIPEGYSVSREKKERFSLILESASTNQTSMYLCASLPRWRGSSNTIYFGEGSWLTVV.

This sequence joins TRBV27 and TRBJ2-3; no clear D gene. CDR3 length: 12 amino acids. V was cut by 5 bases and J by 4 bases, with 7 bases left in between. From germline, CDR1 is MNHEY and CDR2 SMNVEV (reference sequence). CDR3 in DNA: TGTGCCAGCAGTCCCCACCCAGATACGCAGTATTTT. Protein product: CASSPHPDTQYF.

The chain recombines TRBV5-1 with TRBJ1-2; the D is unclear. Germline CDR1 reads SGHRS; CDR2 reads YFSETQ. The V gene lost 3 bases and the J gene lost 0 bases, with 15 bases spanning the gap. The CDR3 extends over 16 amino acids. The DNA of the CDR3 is TGCGCCAGCAGCTCAAGAACGGGAGTCACTAACTATGGCTACACCTTC. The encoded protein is CASSSRTGVTNYGYTF.

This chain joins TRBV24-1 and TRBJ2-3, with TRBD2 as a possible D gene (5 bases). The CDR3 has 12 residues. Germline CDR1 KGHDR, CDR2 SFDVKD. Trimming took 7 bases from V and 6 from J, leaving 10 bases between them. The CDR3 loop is CATRGSGDTQYF. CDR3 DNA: TGTGCCACCAGGGGGAGCGGCGATACGCAGTATTTT.

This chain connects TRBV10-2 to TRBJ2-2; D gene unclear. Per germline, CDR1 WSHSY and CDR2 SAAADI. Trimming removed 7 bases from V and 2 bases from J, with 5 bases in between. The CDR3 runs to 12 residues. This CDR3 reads CASNDNTGELFF. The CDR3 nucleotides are TGCGCCAGCAATGACAACACCGGGGAGCTGTTTTTT.

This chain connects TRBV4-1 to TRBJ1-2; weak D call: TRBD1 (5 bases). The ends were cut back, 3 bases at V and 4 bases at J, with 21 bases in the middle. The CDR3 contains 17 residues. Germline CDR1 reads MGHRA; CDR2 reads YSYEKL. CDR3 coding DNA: TGCGCCAGCAGCCAGGCCCTCACCCCCCCAGGGACCTATGGCTACACCTTC. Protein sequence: CASSQALTPPGTYGYTF.

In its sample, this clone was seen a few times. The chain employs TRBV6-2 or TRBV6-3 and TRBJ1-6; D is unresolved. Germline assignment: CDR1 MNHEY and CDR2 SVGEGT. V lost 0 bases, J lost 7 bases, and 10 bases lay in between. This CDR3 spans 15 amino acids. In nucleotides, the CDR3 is TGTGCCAGCAGTTACTCGATTGTGCGAAATTCACCCCTCCACTTT. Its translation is CASSYSIVRNSPLHF.

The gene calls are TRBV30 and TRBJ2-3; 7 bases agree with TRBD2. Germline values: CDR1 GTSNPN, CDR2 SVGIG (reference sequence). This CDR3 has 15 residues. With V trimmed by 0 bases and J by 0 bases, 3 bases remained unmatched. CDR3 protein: CAWSVAGTSTDTQYF. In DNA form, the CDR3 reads TGTGCCTGGAGTGTAGCGGGAACTAGCACAGATACGCAGTATTTT.

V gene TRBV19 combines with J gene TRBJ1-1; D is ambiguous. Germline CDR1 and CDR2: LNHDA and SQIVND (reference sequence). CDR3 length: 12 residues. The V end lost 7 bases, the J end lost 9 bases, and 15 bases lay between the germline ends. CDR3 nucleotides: TGTGCCAGTACCACGATAGACCTGAAAGCTTTCTTT. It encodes CASTTIDLKAFF.

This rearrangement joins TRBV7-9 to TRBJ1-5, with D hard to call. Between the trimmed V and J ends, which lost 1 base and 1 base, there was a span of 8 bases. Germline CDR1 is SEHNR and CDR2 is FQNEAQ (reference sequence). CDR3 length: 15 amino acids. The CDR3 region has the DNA TGTGCCAGCAGCTTAGGCGGTTTGAGCAATCAGCCCCAGCATTTT. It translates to CASSLGGLSNQPQHF.

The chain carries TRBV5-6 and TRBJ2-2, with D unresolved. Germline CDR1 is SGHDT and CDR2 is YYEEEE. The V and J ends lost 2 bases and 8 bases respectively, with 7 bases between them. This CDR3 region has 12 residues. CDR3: CASSLIGGELFF. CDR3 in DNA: TGTGCCAGCAGCTTAATCGGTGGGGAGCTGTTTTTT.

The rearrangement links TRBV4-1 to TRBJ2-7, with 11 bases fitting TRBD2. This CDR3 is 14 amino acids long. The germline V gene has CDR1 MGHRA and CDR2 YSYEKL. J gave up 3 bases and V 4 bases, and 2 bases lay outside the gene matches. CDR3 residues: CASSLGLAGYEQYV. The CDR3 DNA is TGCGCCAGCAGCCTCGGACTAGCGGGCTACGAGCAGTACGTC.

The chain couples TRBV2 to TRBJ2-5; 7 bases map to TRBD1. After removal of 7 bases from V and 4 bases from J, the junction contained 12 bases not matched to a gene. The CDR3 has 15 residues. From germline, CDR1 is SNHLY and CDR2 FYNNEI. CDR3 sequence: CASKRAGTVRETQYF. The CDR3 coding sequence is TGTGCCAGCAAGAGGGCCGGGACAGTCAGAGAGACCCAGTACTTC.

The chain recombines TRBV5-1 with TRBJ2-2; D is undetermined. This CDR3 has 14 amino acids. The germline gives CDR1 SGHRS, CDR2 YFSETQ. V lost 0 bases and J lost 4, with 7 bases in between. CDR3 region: CASSLERSTGELFF. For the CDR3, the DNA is TGCGCCAGCAGCTTGGAAAGGTCCACCGGGGAGCTGTTTTTT. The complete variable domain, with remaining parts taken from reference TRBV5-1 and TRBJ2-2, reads KAGVTQTPRYLIKTRGQQVTLSCSPISGHRSVSWYQQTPGQGLQFLFEYFSETQRNKGNFPGRFSGRQFSNSRSEMNVSTLELGDSALYLCASSLERSTGELFFGEGSRLTVL.

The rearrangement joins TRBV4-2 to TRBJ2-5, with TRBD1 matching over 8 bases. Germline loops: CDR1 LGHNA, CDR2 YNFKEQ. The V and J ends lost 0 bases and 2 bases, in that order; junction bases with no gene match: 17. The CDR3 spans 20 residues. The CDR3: CASSQDRALFGTGKQETQYF. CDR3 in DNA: TGTGCCAGCAGCCAAGATAGGGCCCTTTTCGGGACAGGAAAACAAGAGACCCAGTACTTC.

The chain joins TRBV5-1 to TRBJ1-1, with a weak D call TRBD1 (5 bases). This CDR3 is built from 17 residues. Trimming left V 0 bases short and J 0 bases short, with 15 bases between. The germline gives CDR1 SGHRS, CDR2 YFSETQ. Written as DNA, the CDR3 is TGCGCCAGCAGCTTGGGTGCAGGGCTTGGACTGAACACTGAAGCTTTCTTT. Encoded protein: CASSLGAGLGLNTEAFF.

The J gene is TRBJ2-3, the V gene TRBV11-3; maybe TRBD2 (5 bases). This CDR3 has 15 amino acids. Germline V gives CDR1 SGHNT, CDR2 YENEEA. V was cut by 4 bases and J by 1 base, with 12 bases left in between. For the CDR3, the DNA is TGTGCCAGCAGCTCCGGAGGCTGGGGCACAGATACGCAGTATTTT. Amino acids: CASSSGGWGTDTQYF.

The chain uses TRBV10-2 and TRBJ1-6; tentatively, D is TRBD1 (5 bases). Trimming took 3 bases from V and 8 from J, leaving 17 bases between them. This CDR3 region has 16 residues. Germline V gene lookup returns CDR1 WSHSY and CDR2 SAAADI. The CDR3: CASSDTGVRSDSPLHF. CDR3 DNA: TGCGCCAGCAGTGATACAGGAGTCCGGTCGGATTCACCCCTCCACTTT.

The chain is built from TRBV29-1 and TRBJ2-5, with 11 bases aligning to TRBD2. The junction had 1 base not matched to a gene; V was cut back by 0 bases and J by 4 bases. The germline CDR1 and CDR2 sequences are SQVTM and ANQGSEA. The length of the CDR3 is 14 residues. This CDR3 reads CSVEDGLAGETQYF. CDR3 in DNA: TGCAGCGTTGAAGATGGACTAGCGGGAGAGACCCAGTACTTC.

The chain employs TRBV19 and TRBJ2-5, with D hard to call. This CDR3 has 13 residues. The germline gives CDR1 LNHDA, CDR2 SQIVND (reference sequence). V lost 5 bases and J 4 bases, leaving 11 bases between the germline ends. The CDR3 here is CASSRGTRETQYF. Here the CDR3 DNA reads TGTGCCAGTAGTCGAGGTACTCGAGAGACCCAGTACTTC.

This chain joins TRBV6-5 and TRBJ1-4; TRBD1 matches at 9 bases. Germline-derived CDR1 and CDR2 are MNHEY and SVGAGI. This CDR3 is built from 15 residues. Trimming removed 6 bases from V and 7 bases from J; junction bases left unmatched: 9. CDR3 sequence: CASSLDRGWSEKLFF. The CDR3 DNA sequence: TGTGCCAGCAGCCTTGACAGGGGGTGGAGTGAAAAACTGTTTTTT.

CDR3 in amino acids: CASQGQGNEKLFF. The CDR3 DNA is TGTGCGAGTCAGGGACAGGGAAATGAAAAACTGTTTTTT. This rearrangement joins TRBV10-3 to TRBJ1-4; 9 bases fit TRBD1. Germline CDR1 and CDR2: ENHRY and SYGVKD. This CDR3 contains 13 residues.

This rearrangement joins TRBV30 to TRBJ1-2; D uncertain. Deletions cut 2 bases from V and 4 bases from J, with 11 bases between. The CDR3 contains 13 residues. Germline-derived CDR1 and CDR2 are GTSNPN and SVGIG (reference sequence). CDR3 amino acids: CAWSPVTVYGYTF. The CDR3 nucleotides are TGTGCCTGGAGTCCAGTTACAGTCTATGGCTACACCTTC. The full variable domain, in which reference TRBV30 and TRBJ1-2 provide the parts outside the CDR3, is SQTIHQWPATLVQPVGSPLSLECTVEGTSNPNLYWYRQAAGRGLQLLFYSVGIGQISSEVPQNLSASRPQDRQFILSSKKLLLSDSGFYLCAWSPVTVYGYTFGSGTRLTVV.

CDR3 nucleotides: TGTGCCGGGGGCTCCACTGAAGCTTTCTTT. The encoded protein is CAGGSTEAFF. This chain joins TRBV7-6 and TRBJ1-1; perhaps TRBD1 as D (6 bases). There are 10 residues in the CDR3. CDR1 is SGHVS, CDR2 FNYEAQ, per germline. Trimming cost V 11 bases and J 4 bases, with 8 bases left between them.

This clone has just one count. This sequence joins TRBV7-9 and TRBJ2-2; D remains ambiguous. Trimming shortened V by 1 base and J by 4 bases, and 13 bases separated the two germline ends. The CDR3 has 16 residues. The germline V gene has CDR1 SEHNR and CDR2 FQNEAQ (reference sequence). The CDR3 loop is CASSLVPRKRTGELFF. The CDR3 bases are TGTGCCAGCAGCTTAGTTCCGAGAAAGCGCACCGGGGAGCTGTTTTTT.

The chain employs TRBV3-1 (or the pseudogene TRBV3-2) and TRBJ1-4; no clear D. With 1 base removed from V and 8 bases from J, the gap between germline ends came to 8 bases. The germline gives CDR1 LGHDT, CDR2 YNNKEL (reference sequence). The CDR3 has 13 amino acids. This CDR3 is CASSQGQREKLFF. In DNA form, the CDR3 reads TGTGCCAGCAGCCAAGGTCAAAGGGAAAAACTGTTTTTT.